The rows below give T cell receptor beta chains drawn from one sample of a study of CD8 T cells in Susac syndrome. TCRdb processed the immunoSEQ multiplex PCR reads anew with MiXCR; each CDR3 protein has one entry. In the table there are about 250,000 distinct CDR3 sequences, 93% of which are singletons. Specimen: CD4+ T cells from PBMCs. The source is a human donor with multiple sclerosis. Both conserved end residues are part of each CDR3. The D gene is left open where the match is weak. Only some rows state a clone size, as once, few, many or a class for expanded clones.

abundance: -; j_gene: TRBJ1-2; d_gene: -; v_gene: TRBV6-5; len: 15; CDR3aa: CASSLTGTGPYGYTF; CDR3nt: TGTGCCAGCAGCCTAACCGGGACGGGGCCCTATGGCTACACCTTC
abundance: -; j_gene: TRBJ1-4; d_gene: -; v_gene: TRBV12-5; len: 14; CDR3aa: CASGLGQVNEKLFF; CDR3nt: TGTGCTAGTGGTTTGGGTCAGGTTAATGAAAAACTGTTTTTT
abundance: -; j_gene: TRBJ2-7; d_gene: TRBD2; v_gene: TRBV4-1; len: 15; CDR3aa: CASSQPSWGGYEQYF; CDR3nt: TGCGCCAGCAGCCAACCCTCATGGGGGGGTTACGAGCAGTACTTC
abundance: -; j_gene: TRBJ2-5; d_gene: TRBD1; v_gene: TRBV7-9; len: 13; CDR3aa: CASSWTGRETQYF; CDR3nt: TGTGCCAGCAGCTGGACAGGGCGCGAGACCCAGTACTTC
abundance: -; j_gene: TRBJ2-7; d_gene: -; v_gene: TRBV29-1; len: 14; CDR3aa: CSVVPTGASYEQYF; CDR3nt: TGCAGCGTCGTTCCGACAGGCGCCTCCTACGAGCAGTACTTC
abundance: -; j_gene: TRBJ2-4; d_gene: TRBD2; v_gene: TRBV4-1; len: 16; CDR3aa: CASSQVGTSARGIQYF; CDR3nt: TGCGCCAGCAGCCAAGTCGGAACTAGCGCGAGGGGCATTCAGTACTTC
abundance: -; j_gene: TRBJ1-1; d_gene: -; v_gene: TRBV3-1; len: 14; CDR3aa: CASSQDRARTEAFF; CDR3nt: TGTGCCAGCAGCCAAGATAGGGCGAGGACTGAAGCTTTCTTT
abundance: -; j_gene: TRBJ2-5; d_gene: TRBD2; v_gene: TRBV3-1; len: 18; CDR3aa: CASSQERVIAGFQETQYF; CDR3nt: TGTGCCAGCAGCCAAGAAAGAGTGATAGCGGGGTTCCAAGAGACCCAGTACTTC
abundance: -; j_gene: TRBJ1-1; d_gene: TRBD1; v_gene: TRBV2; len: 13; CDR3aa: CASSGQGESEAFF; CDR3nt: TGTGCCAGCAGCGGACAGGGGGAATCTGAAGCTTTCTTT
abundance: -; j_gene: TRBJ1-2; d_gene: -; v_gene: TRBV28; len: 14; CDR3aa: CASSEGGWDYGYTF; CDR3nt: TGTGCCAGCAGCGAAGGGGGATGGGACTATGGCTACACCTTC
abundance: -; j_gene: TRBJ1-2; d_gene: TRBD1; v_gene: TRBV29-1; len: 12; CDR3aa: CSVRQGQYGYTF; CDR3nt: TGCAGCGTAAGACAGGGCCAATATGGCTACACCTTC
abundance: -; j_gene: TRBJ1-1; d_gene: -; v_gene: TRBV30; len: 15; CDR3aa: CAWVLSTVLNTEAFF; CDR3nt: TGTGCCTGGGTCCTTAGTACAGTCTTGAACACTGAAGCTTTCTTT
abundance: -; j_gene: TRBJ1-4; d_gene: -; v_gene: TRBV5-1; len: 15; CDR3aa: CASSTPEGTGEKLFF; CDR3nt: TGCGCCAGCAGCACACCAGAGGGAACCGGTGAAAAACTGTTTTTT
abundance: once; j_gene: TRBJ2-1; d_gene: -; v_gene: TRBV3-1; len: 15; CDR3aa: CASSHSERGAGEQFF; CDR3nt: TGTGCCAGCAGCCATTCCGAGAGGGGGGCTGGTGAGCAGTTCTTC
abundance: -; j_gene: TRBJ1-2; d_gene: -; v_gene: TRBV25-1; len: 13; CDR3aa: CASSGRTGRGYTF; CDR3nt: TGTGCCAGCAGTGGCCGGACCGGTCGAGGCTACACCTTC
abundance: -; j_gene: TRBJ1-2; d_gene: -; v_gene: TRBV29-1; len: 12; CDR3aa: CSVGSAERGYTF; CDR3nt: TGCAGCGTTGGATCGGCAGAGCGCGGCTACACCTTC
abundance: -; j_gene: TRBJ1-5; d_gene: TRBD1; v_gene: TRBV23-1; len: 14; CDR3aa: CASPRDRVDRGQHF; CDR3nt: TGCGCCAGCCCCCGGGACAGGGTCGACCGGGGCCAGCATTTT
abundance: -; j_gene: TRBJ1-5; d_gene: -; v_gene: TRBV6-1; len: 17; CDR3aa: CASSPLGTHQIDQPQHF; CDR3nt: TGTGCCAGCAGTCCCCTGGGAACACACCAAATCGATCAGCCCCAGCATTTT
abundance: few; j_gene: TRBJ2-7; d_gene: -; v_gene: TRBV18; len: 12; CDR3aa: CASSFAGGEQYF; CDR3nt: TGTGCCAGCTCATTCGCCGGGGGCGAGCAGTACTTC
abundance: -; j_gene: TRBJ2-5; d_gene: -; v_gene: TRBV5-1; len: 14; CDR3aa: CASSLLQQQETQYF; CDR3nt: TGCGCCAGCAGCTTGCTCCAGCAACAAGAGACCCAGTACTTC
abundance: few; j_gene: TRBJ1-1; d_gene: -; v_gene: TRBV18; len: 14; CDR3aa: CASSPTGTNTEAFF; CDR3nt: TGTGCCAGCTCACCTACAGGGACGAACACTGAAGCTTTCTTT
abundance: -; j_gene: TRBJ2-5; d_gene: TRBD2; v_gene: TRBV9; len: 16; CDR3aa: CASSVSGTSLYETQYF; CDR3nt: TGTGCCAGCAGCGTTTCCGGGACTAGTCTTTACGAGACCCAGTACTTC
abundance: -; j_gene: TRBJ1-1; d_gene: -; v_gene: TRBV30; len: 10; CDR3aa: CACGAVGAFF; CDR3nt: TGTGCCTGCGGAGCGGTTGGGGCTTTCTTT
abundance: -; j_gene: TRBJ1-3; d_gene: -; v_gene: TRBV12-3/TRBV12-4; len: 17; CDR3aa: CASSKGPRTSPGNTIYF; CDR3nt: TGTGCCAGCTCGAAGGGACCGAGGACCTCCCCTGGAAACACCATATATTTT
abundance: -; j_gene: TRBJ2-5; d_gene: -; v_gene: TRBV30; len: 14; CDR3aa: CAWSLGLRQETQYF; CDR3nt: TGTGCCTGGAGTCTGGGGCTCCGGCAAGAGACCCAGTACTTC
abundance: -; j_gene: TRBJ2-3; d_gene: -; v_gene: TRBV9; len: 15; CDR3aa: CASSAGVFSTDTQYF; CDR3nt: TGTGCCAGCAGCGCCGGTGTTTTTAGCACAGATACGCAGTATTTT
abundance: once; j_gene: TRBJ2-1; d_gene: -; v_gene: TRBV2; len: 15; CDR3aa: CASSERGTTYNEQFF; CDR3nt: TGTGCCAGCAGTGAGCGCGGGACCACCTACAATGAGCAGTTCTTC
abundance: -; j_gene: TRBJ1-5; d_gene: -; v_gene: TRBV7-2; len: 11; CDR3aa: CASSQGGPQHF; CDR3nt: TGTGCCAGCAGCCAAGGAGGGCCCCAGCATTTT
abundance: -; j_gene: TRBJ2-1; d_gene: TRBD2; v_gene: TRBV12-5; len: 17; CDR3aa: CASGLTPASGLYNEQFF; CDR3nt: TGTGCTAGTGGTTTGACTCCCGCTAGCGGGCTATACAATGAGCAGTTCTTC
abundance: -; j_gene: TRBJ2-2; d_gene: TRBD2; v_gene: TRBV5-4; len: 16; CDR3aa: CASSQLAGTNTGELFF; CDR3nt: TGTGCCAGCAGCCAACTAGCGGGAACGAACACCGGGGAGCTGTTTTTT
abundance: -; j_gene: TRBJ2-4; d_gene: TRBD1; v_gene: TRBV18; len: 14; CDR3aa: CASSPRTGSDIQYF; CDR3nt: TGTGCCAGCTCACCTAGGACAGGGTCGGACATTCAGTACTTC